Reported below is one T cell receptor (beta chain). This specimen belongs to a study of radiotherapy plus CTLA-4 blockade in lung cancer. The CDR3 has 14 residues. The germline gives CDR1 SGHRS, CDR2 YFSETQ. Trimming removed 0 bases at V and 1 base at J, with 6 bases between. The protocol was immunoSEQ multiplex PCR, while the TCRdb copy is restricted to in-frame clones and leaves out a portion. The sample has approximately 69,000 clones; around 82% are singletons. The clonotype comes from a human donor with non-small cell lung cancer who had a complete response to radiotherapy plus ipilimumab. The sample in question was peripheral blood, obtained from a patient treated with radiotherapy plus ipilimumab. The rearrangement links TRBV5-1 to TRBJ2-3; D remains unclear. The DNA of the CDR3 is TGCGCCAGCAGCTTGGGCCCCGGCACAGATACGCAGTATTTT. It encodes CASSLGPGTDTQYF. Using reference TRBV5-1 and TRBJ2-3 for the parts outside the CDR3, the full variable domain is KAGVTQTPRYLIKTRGQQVTLSCSPISGHRSVSWYQQTPGQGLQFLFEYFSETQRNKGNFPGRFSGRQFSNSRSEMNVSTLELGDSALYLCASSLGPGTDTQYFGPGTRLTVL.